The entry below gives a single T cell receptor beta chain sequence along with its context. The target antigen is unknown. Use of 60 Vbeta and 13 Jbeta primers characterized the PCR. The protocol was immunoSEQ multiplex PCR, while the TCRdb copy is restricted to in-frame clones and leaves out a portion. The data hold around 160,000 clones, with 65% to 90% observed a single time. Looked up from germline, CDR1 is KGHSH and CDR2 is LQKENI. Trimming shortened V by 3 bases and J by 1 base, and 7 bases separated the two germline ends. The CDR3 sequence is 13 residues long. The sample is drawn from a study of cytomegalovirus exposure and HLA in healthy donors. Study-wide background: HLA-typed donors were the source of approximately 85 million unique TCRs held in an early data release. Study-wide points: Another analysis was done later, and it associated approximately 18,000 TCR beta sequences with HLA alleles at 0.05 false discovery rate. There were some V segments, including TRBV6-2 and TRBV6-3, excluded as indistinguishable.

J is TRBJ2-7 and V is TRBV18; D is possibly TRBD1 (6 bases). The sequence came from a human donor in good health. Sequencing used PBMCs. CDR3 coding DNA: TGTGCCAGCTCACCCACAGGGTCCTACGAGCAGTACTTC. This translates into CASSPTGSYEQYF.